The 14 T cell receptor beta chains given below trace back to one sample, sequenced in a study of cytomegalovirus exposure and HLA in healthy donors. Vbeta (60) and Jbeta (13) primers were used in the PCR. Clones were read by immunoSEQ multiplex PCR, and TCRdb kept only the in-frame ones, dropping some. The sample contains about 96,000 clones, over 75% of which appear only once. The specimen was PBMCs. Receptors were obtained from a man in his fifties or sixties in good health and CMV-seropositive.

The chain links TRBV30 to TRBJ2-3; 8 bases are a match to TRBD2. Germline CDR1 reads GTSNPN; CDR2 reads SVGIG (reference sequence). CDR3 size: 14 residues. Trimming took 0 bases from V and 6 from J; bases not matched to a gene: 5. The CDR3 protein is CAWSVAGGEDTQYF. The DNA for the CDR3 is TGTGCCTGGAGTGTTGCCGGGGGGGAGGATACGCAGTATTTT.

This sequence joins TRBV6-1 and TRBJ1-1, with 11 bases fitting TRBD1. Germline V gene sequence: CDR1 MNHNS, CDR2 SASEGT. The CDR3 length is 15 residues. V was clipped by 4 bases and J by 0 bases; unmatched bases: 1. DNA of the CDR3: TGTGCCAGCAGTGGGACAGGGGGCTTGAACACTGAAGCTTTCTTT. This sequence encodes CASSGTGGLNTEAFF.

The rearrangement uses TRBV28 and TRBJ1-5; TRBD1 might be the D (6 bases). Per germline, CDR1 MDHEN and CDR2 SYDVKM. The CDR3 covers 15 residues. Trimming pared 4 bases from V and 7 bases from J, leaving 17 bases between. The CDR3 loop reads CASSWGGRGRQPQHF. In DNA form, the CDR3 reads TGTGCCAGCAGTTGGGGGGGGCGGGGCCGGCAGCCCCAGCATTTT.

This chain links TRBV5-1 with TRBJ1-5; a weak D match, TRBD1 (6 bases). The ends were cut back, 4 bases at V and 4 bases at J, with 15 bases in the middle. The length of the CDR3 is 15 residues. Germline-derived CDR1 and CDR2 are SGHRS and YFSETQ. CDR3 DNA: TGCGCCAGCAGCCTCACGGGGGGCGGAAATCAGCCCCAGCATTTT. This encodes CASSLTGGGNQPQHF. The entire variable domain, with the rest obtained from reference TRBV5-1 and TRBJ1-5, is as follows: KAGVTQTPRYLIKTRGQQVTLSCSPISGHRSVSWYQQTPGQGLQFLFEYFSETQRNKGNFPGRFSGRQFSNSRSEMNVSTLELGDSALYLCASSLTGGGNQPQHFGDGTRLSIL.

CDR3 amino acids: CSGGEGTSEQFF. CDR3 sequence (DNA): TGCAGCGGGGGGGAAGGGACCAGTGAGCAGTTCTTC. The gene calls are TRBV29-1 and TRBJ2-1, with D possibly TRBD2 on 6 matching bases. CDR3 length: 12 amino acids. V was cut by 7 bases and J by 9 bases, with 16 bases left in between. Per germline, CDR1 SQVTM and CDR2 ANQGSEA.

The V and J genes are TRBV6-5 and TRBJ2-1, with D perhaps TRBD2 (6 bases). Per the germline V gene, CDR1 is MNHEY and CDR2 is SVGAGI. Trimming shortened V by 1 base and J by 1 base, and 11 bases separated the two germline ends. The CDR3 is 16 residues long. DNA for the CDR3: TGTGCCAGCAGTTACTTTGGAGGGATTTCCTACAATGAGCAGTTCTTC. Its translation: CASSYFGGISYNEQFF.

J is TRBJ1-2 and V is TRBV28; 9 positions match TRBD1. Per the germline V gene, CDR1 is MDHEN and CDR2 is SYDVKM. J gave up 6 bases and V 1 base, and 9 bases lay outside the gene matches. The CDR3 runs 16 residues. The chain's CDR3 is CASSLSGTGILDGYTF. Here the CDR3 DNA reads TGTGCCAGCAGTTTATCCGGGACAGGGATATTGGATGGCTACACCTTC.

This clone was observed a handful of times. V usage is TRBV15 and J usage is TRBJ2-7; tentative D call: TRBD1 (5 bases). Trimming pared 0 bases from V and 3 bases from J, leaving 9 bases between. The germline CDR1 and CDR2 sequences are LNHNV and YYDKDF (reference sequence). The CDR3 is 14 amino acids. CDR3 bases: TGTGCCACCAGCAGAGATCGCGACAGCTACGAGCAGTACTTC. Its protein is CATSRDRDSYEQYF. Based on the CDR3 plus reference TRBV15 and TRBJ2-7, the full variable domain is DAMVIQNPRYQVTQFGKPVTLSCSQTLNHNVMYWYQQKSSQAPKLLFHYYDKDFNNEADTPDNFQSRRPNTSFCFLDIRSPGLGDTAMYLCATSRDRDSYEQYFGPGTRLTVT.

The chain is built from TRBV6-6 and TRBJ1-3; no reliable D call. The V gene's germline CDR1 is MNHNY and CDR2 SVGAGI (reference sequence). Trimming cost V 6 bases and J 0 bases, with 9 bases left between them. The CDR3 totals 14 residues. The CDR3 loop reads CASSPIDSGNTIYF. In DNA, the CDR3 is TGTGCCAGCAGCCCTATAGACTCTGGAAACACCATATATTTT.

The chain carries TRBV6-5 and TRBJ2-1; D possibly corresponds to TRBD2 (5 bases). The V end was cut by 2 bases, the J end by 8 bases, with 19 bases between. The CDR3 sequence is 16 residues long. The germline CDR1 and CDR2 sequences are MNHEY and SVGAGI. The CDR3 protein is CASSYRGPPSLDEQFF. The CDR3 DNA reads as TGTGCCAGCAGTTACAGAGGGCCCCCATCTTTGGATGAGCAGTTCTTC.

In the case of this clone: This is likely a read error, given that the CDR3 carries no conserved phenylalanine or tryptophan at its end. It is unclear where the CDR3 begins or ends on the DNA, so no DNA is shown, and the CDR3 is as TCRdb lists it. This chain connects TRBV25-1 to TRBJ1-2; TRBD1, the table's D call, was not compared with the DNA. CDR1 and CDR2 (germline): MGHDK, SYGVNS. A total of 13 residues make up the CDR3, ends included. CDR3 sequence: CASSDTGTELFPL.

For this clone: The junction and the germline gene differ at one end; a read error may be behind it. The chain is built from TRBV13 and TRBJ1-6; D gene ambiguous. Germline loops: CDR1 PRHDT, CDR2 FYEKMQ (reference sequence). This CDR3 has 13 residues. The chain's CDR3 is CASSLGQVPALNF. CDR3 nucleotide sequence: TGTGCCAGCAGCTTAGGTCAGGTTCCGGCCCTCAACTTT.

The chain couples TRBV28 to TRBJ1-2, with 11 bases fitting TRBD1. Losses at the gene ends were 3 bases for V and 4 bases for J; bases not matched to a gene: 1. Germline values: CDR1 MDHEN, CDR2 SYDVKM. The length of the CDR3 is 14 residues. The CDR3 sequence is CASSLGTGGYGYTF. The CDR3 region has the DNA TGTGCCAGCAGTTTGGGGACAGGGGGCTATGGCTACACCTTC.

This clone was counted a few times. The rearrangement joins TRBV4-1 to TRBJ1-4; 11 bases match TRBD1. The CDR3 extends over 15 amino acids. J lost 7 bases, V lost 4 bases, and 5 bases had no gene match. CDR1 is MGHRA, CDR2 YSYEKL, per germline. The CDR3 protein is CASSPGQGAGEKLFF. The CDR3 nucleotides read TGCGCCAGCAGCCCCGGACAGGGGGCTGGTGAAAAACTGTTTTTT.